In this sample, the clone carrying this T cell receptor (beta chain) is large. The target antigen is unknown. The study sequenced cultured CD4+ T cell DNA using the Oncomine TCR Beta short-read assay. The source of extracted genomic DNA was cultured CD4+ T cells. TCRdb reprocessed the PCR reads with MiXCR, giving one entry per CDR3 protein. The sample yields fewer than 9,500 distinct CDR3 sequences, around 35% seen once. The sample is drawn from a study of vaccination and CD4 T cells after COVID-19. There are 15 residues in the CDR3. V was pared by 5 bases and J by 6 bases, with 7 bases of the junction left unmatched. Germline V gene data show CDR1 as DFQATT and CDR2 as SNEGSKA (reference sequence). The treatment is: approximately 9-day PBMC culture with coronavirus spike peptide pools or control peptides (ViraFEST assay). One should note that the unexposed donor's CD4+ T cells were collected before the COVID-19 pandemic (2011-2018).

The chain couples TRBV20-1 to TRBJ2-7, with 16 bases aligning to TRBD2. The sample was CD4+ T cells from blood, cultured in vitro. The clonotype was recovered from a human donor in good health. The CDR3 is CSAVGLAGGPIEQYF. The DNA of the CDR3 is TGCAGTGCTGTGGGACTAGCGGGAGGGCCCATCGAGCAGTACTTC.